This T cell receptor beta chain is drawn from a study of cytomegalovirus exposure and HLA in healthy donors. The CDR3 is 13 residues long. Trimming removed 4 bases from V and 6 bases from J; junction bases left unmatched: 6. In germline, CDR1 is MGHRA, CDR2 YSYEKL. Researchers ran the PCR with 60 Vbeta and 13 Jbeta primers. Method: immunoSEQ multiplex PCR; TCRdb's copy keeps in-frame clones and lacks some. In the table there are more than 95,000 clones, around a tenth of which are singletons. This chain connects TRBV4-1 to TRBJ2-7; 7 nucleotides match TRBD2. The sample consisted of PBMCs. This sequence was found in a man aged 40-49 years in good health and CMV-seropositive. In DNA, the CDR3 is TGCGCCAGCAGCCGGGCCCTAGCGGTCGAGCAGTACTTC. It encodes CASSRALAVEQYF.